Listed below are T cell receptor beta chains from one sample, sequenced in a study of T cell responses to AZD1222 COVID-19 vaccine. The repertoire was sequenced with immunoSEQ multiplex PCR; TCRdb's copy has only in-frame clones and lacks some. In the table there are about 100,000 clones, around 90% of which are singletons. Sequences were derived from peripheral blood, sampled on day 0 of AZD1222 vaccination. These receptor sequences come from an adult in good health. The CDR3 runs from the conserved cysteine through the conserved F or W. Each record gives: clone size, J gene, D gene, V gene, CDR3 DNA, CDR3 protein. D genes are given only for firm matches. The size of a clone is reported for some rows only, either as once, few or many, or as a class for expanded clones.

- TRBJ1-3 TRBD1 TRBV5-1 TGCGCCAGCAGCCGCCCAGGGGGGAGCTCTGGAAACACCATATATTTT CASSRPGGSSGNTIYF
- TRBJ2-2 TRBD2 TRBV5-1 TGCGCCAGCAGCTTGGCCCGCGGGACTAGCGCCGGGGAGCTGTTTTTT CASSLARGTSAGELFF
- TRBJ1-2 - TRBV29-1 TGCAGCGTTTTTGGCAGGGGCGGCTATGGCTACACCTTC CSVFGRGGYGYTF
- TRBJ2-1 TRBD2 TRBV10-3 TGTGCCATCAGTGAGACAGGACTAGCGACCAGTAGGGATGAGCAGTTCTTC CAISETGLATSRDEQFF
- TRBJ2-7 - TRBV12-3/TRBV12-4 TGTGCCAGCAGTGGAACGGGGGTCGACGAGCAGTACTTC CASSGTGVDEQYF
- TRBJ1-3 - TRBV6-5 TGTGCCAGCAGGCGGACAGCCCTCTCTGGAAACACCATATATTTT CASRRTALSGNTIYF
few TRBJ1-5 TRBD1 TRBV18 TGTGCCAGCTCCGTTGGGACAGGGGTGAATCAGCCCCAGCATTTT CASSVGTGVNQPQHF
once TRBJ2-7 - TRBV6-5 TGTGCCAGCGAAGTTGGAACGCGCTACGAGCAGTACTTC CASEVGTRYEQYF
- TRBJ2-2 - TRBV5-1 TGCGCCAGCAGCCCTGGACGGTGGGCCACCGGGGAGCTGTTTTTT CASSPGRWATGELFF
- TRBJ1-2 - TRBV7-9 TGTGCCAGCAGCCCCAACTCCCGGGAGGGGAGCAAGGGCTACACCTTC CASSPNSREGSKGYTF
- TRBJ1-5 TRBD1 TRBV2 TGTGCCAGCAGGGACAGGGAGGGTCAGCCCCAGCATTTT CASRDREGQPQHF
- TRBJ2-5 - TRBV7-2 TGTGCCAGCAGCCCCGGGATGAAAGAGACCCAGTACTTC CASSPGMKETQYF
- TRBJ2-7 TRBD2 TRBV20-1 TGCAGTGCTAGTAGACTAGCGGGATCCTACGAGCAGTACTTC CSASRLAGSYEQYF
- TRBJ2-5 TRBD2 TRBV5-1 TGCGCCAGCAGCTTGATCTGGCCGGGGGGGCCCCAAGAGACCCAGTACTTC CASSLIWPGGPQETQYF
- TRBJ2-7 TRBD1 TRBV28 TGTGCCAGCAGCCCAGCGGACAGGGTCCGCTCTTACGAGCAGTACTTC CASSPADRVRSYEQYF
- TRBJ1-2 - TRBV12-3/TRBV12-4 TGTGCCAGCAGTTTTTGGGCCCAGAGGGGCTACACCTTC CASSFWAQRGYTF
- TRBJ1-5 - TRBV5-8 TGTGCCAGCAGCTTGATTCGGTGGAGGGTGAATCAGCCCCAGCATTTT CASSLIRWRVNQPQHF
- TRBJ1-1 - TRBV23-1 TGCGCCAGCAGTCTGAAGGCTTTCTTT CASSLKAFF
few TRBJ1-2 - TRBV28 TGTGCCAGCAGCTCCGGGGAGGGCAGGGCCGCCGGCTACACCTTC CASSSGEGRAAGYTF
once TRBJ1-6 - TRBV5-1 TGCGCCAGCAGCTTGGATCCCAGCAGGAGAAATTCACCCCTCCACTTT CASSLDPSRRNSPLHF
- TRBJ1-3 - TRBV5-1 TGCGCCAGCAGCTTGGCCGGGGAGAGACGCACCATATATTTT CASSLAGERRTIYF
- TRBJ1-2 TRBD1 TRBV2 TGTGCCAGCAGCGGTAGGGGGCTTGACTATGGCTACACCTTC CASSGRGLDYGYTF
- TRBJ2-7 TRBD1 TRBV6-4 TGTGCCAGCCACAGGGGTCCGGGATACGAGCAGTACTTC CASHRGPGYEQYF
- TRBJ1-6 - TRBV7-9 TGTGCCAGCAGCCCAGACTCGAATTCACCCCTCCACTTT CASSPDSNSPLHF
- TRBJ2-3 TRBD2 TRBV3-1/TRBV3-2 TGTGCCAGCAGCCCCCTAGCGGGTAGGGGCACAGATACGCAGTATTTT CASSPLAGRGTDTQYF
few TRBJ1-2 - TRBV30 TGTGCCTGGAGTGCCTCTGCTATCTCCTATGGCTACACCTTC CAWSASAISYGYTF
- TRBJ1-2 - TRBV27 TGTGCCAGCAGTTTTGGTGGCAGCATAAACTATGGCTACACCTTC CASSFGGSINYGYTF
- TRBJ1-4 - TRBV7-9 TGTGCCAGCAGCTTAGGACAGGCCCTTAATGAAAAACTGTTTTTT CASSLGQALNEKLFF
- TRBJ1-2 TRBD1 TRBV7-6 TGTGCCAGCAGCTCAGGGGACAGGTGGGGCTACACCTTC CASSSGDRWGYTF
- TRBJ2-5 - TRBV28 TGTGCCAGCAGTAATACAGGGTCAGGCGTGGCAGAGACCCAGTACTTC CASSNTGSGVAETQYF
- TRBJ1-2 - TRBV7-8 TGTGCCAGCAGCTTTCGGGCAGGAACCTATGGCTACACCTTC CASSFRAGTYGYTF
- TRBJ1-6 - TRBV11-3 TGTGCCAGCAGCCCCAAGAGCTATAATTCACCCCTCCACTTT CASSPKSYNSPLHF
- TRBJ1-1 - TRBV3-1/TRBV3-2 TGTGCCAGCAGCCTCTTCGGGGGTGGGGCCGAAGCTTTCTTT CASSLFGGGAEAFF
- TRBJ2-1 - TRBV19 TGTGCCAGTCTCAAAGAATGGGGACGCTCCTACAATGAGCAGTTCTTC CASLKEWGRSYNEQFF
- TRBJ1-1 - TRBV29-1 TGCAGCGTTGATTCAGGCCCCTCGGTCATGAACACTGAAGCTTTCTTT CSVDSGPSVMNTEAFF
few TRBJ2-5 TRBD2 TRBV19 TGTGCCAGTAGTTATAGCGGGAGGTTCGGGGAGACCCAGTACTTC CASSYSGRFGETQYF
- TRBJ1-6 - TRBV6-5 TGTGCCAGCAGGCGTGAGGCCTATAATTCACCCCTCCACTTT CASRREAYNSPLHF
- TRBJ1-6 - TRBV7-3 TGTGCCAGCAGCTTAGCGGGGAGCGGTTCACCCCTCCACTTT CASSLAGSGSPLHF
- TRBJ2-2 TRBD2 TRBV2 TGTGCCAGCAGGCCCGGGACTAGGGAGACCGGGGAGCTGTTTTTT CASRPGTRETGELFF
- TRBJ2-7 - TRBV5-1 TGCGCCAGCAGCTTGTGGCTGCTACGAGAGCAGTACTTC CASSLWLLREQYF
- TRBJ2-5 TRBD1 TRBV5-1 TGCGCCAGCAGCTTAACAGGGGACGGGGAGACCCAGTACTTC CASSLTGDGETQYF
- TRBJ2-7 - TRBV5-5 TGTGCCAGCAGCTTCCGGGGAGTCAGATTAGGGTCTTACGAGCAGTACTTC CASSFRGVRLGSYEQYF
- TRBJ2-7 TRBD2 TRBV28 TGTGCCAGCAGTTTAGCGGGACTAGCGACAAAATCCTACGAGCAGTACTTC CASSLAGLATKSYEQYF
- TRBJ1-2 - TRBV6-6 TGTGCCAGCACCGGGGGGAACTATGGCTACACCTTC CASTGGNYGYTF
- TRBJ2-5 - TRBV27 TGTGCCAGCAGTATTTTCGGCGGGATTGAGACCCAGTACTTC CASSIFGGIETQYF
- TRBJ1-4 TRBD1 TRBV4-2 TGTGCCAGCAGCCAAGAAGGACAGGTCGGACGTGAAAAACTGTTTTTT CASSQEGQVGREKLFF
- TRBJ2-7 - TRBV30 TGTGCCTGGAGTGTAGGCGGGTCCTCCTACGAGCAGTACTTC CAWSVGGSSYEQYF
few TRBJ1-3 - TRBV25-1 TGTGCCAGCAGTGAATTTCAGGATGTCATATATTTT CASSEFQDVIYF
- TRBJ2-7 TRBD2 TRBV2 TGTGCCAGCAGTGAAGGGACTAGCGGTCCCTACGAGCAGTACTTC CASSEGTSGPYEQYF
- TRBJ2-7 TRBD2 TRBV11-2 TGTGCCAGCAGCCAAATGGGACTAGCGGAGAACGAGCAGTACTTC CASSQMGLAENEQYF
- TRBJ2-1 - TRBV15 TGTGCCACCAGCAGAGATTTGGGCTCGAACAATGAGCAGTTCTTC CATSRDLGSNNEQFF
- TRBJ1-5 - TRBV10-1 TGCGCCAGCAGTGATAGTCGTCAGCCCCAGCATTTT CASSDSRQPQHF
- TRBJ2-5 TRBD2 TRBV30 TGTGCCTGGAGTCTGGGACTAGGAGAGACCCAGTACTTC CAWSLGLGETQYF